The rows below give T cell receptor beta chains drawn from one sample of a study of blood T cell repertoires in COVID-19. Using immunoSEQ multiplex PCR, the repertoire was profiled, and TCRdb retains in-frame clones only, with some absent. Of roughly 150,000 clones in the sample, around four fifths were seen once. The specimen was peripheral blood. These receptors were obtained from an elderly woman with COVID-19, enrolled during active disease. Both conserved end residues are part of each CDR3. The D gene is left open where the match is weak.

D gene: -; V gene: TRBV30; CDR3 protein: CAWSRRRETQYF
D gene: -; V gene: TRBV3-1/TRBV3-2; CDR3 protein: CASSQEGREQYF
D gene: -; V gene: TRBV5-1; CDR3 protein: CASSLGPIDSYNEQFF
D gene: TRBD1; V gene: TRBV7-2; CDR3 protein: CASSLTGTGGHEQYF
D gene: -; V gene: TRBV11-2; CDR3 protein: CASSLMGAYTQETQYF
D gene: -; V gene: TRBV24-1; CDR3 protein: CATSDPGRNYGYTF
D gene: -; V gene: TRBV28; CDR3 protein: CASRGHSAEKLFF
D gene: -; V gene: TRBV27; CDR3 protein: CASSFSPEKEKLFF
D gene: -; V gene: TRBV6-2/TRBV6-3; CDR3 protein: CASSYIRGSEAFF
D gene: -; V gene: TRBV5-1; CDR3 protein: CASSQDISSYEQYF
D gene: TRBD2; V gene: TRBV7-7; CDR3 protein: CASSLGGTPERETQYF
D gene: -; V gene: TRBV11-2; CDR3 protein: CASSPPFWEPPYNEQFF
D gene: -; V gene: TRBV11-2; CDR3 protein: CASSLQIYEQYF
D gene: -; V gene: TRBV18; CDR3 protein: CASSLQGRGTDTQYF
D gene: -; V gene: TRBV5-4; CDR3 protein: CATTGINYGYTF
D gene: -; V gene: TRBV9; CDR3 protein: CASSLDSNYGYTF
D gene: -; V gene: TRBV2; CDR3 protein: CASSRYAGWITQYF
D gene: -; V gene: TRBV3-1/TRBV3-2; CDR3 protein: CASSPTGAEAFF
D gene: -; V gene: TRBV27; CDR3 protein: CASRLPGSSSNEQFF
D gene: -; V gene: TRBV5-1; CDR3 protein: CASRNQGYRVAEQFF
D gene: -; V gene: TRBV5-6; CDR3 protein: CASSLASSGGIAYEQYF
D gene: -; V gene: TRBV4-2; CDR3 protein: CASSQRTAYYGYTF
D gene: -; V gene: TRBV12-3/TRBV12-4; CDR3 protein: CASSSPPNYGYTF
D gene: -; V gene: TRBV5-1; CDR3 protein: CASRGTLYEQYF
D gene: TRBD1; V gene: TRBV18; CDR3 protein: CASSPGTGDEKLFF
D gene: TRBD1; V gene: TRBV7-8; CDR3 protein: CASSSRQGNAGELFF
D gene: -; V gene: TRBV7-2; CDR3 protein: CASSGYRVGIQYF
D gene: -; V gene: TRBV12-3/TRBV12-4; CDR3 protein: CASSSRYEQFF
D gene: -; V gene: TRBV9; CDR3 protein: CASSVASGDTQYF
D gene: -; V gene: TRBV12-5; CDR3 protein: CASGPSGGGEKLFF
D gene: TRBD1; V gene: TRBV4-2; CDR3 protein: CASSQTPGQGTYEQYF
D gene: -; V gene: TRBV12-3/TRBV12-4; CDR3 protein: CASSDLEQFF
D gene: -; V gene: TRBV7-2; CDR3 protein: CASSVTGLPYEKLFF
D gene: TRBD1; V gene: TRBV19; CDR3 protein: CASSVGQTSPLHF
D gene: -; V gene: TRBV3-1/TRBV3-2; CDR3 protein: CASSPRTGTDTQYF
D gene: TRBD1; V gene: TRBV28; CDR3 protein: CASSSGQSYEQYF
D gene: TRBD1; V gene: TRBV19; CDR3 protein: CASSIGQGIYQPQHF
D gene: -; V gene: TRBV5-5; CDR3 protein: CASSFAGGNQPQHF
D gene: -; V gene: TRBV1; CDR3 protein: CTSSQDCFRAWQPQHF
D gene: TRBD1; V gene: TRBV5-1; CDR3 protein: CASNQGGGTDTQYF
D gene: -; V gene: TRBV11-2; CDR3 protein: CASSLPDRLGGYTF
D gene: TRBD1; V gene: TRBV3-1/TRBV3-2; CDR3 protein: CASSQAGGTRGYEQYF
D gene: TRBD2; V gene: TRBV6-2/TRBV6-3; CDR3 protein: CASSIPLTSGANNEQFF
D gene: -; V gene: TRBV10-1; CDR3 protein: CASSVGCSGNTIYF
D gene: TRBD1; V gene: TRBV7-8; CDR3 protein: CASSLDDRGPYEQYF